This entry is about one TCR beta chain. This entry is derived from a study of T-cell reconstitution after alpha-beta-depleted transplantation in children. Unique molecular identifiers were used in preparing the TCRbeta library. A single record per CDR3 protein comes from TCRdb applying MiXCR to the PCR reads. The table has hundreds of thousands of distinct CDR3 sequences, roughly 10% seen once. V shed 2 bases and J shed 9 bases, with 18 bases lying between them. This CDR3 spans 14 amino acids. Per germline, CDR1 SGDLS and CDR2 YYNGEE. V gene TRBV9 combines with J gene TRBJ2-7; D may be TRBD2 (7 bases). The TCR comes from a human donor who donated a stem cell graft to a child with acute myeloid leukemia. The starting material was PBMCs from the stem cell graft donor, obtained from the stem cell graft. For the CDR3, the DNA is TGTGCCAGCAGCGTCGCCGGGGGCGGGAGCGTGCAGTACTTC. Amino acid sequence: CASSVAGGGSVQYF.